What follows are 22 T cell receptor beta chains derived from one specimen sequenced in a study of shared clonotypes between healthy human individuals. The method was immunoSEQ multiplex PCR; TCRdb's version includes in-frame clones alone and lacks a portion of them. The sample lists about 2.2 million clones; about 93% were seen once. Only CD45RO-negative cells positively selected for CCR7 counted as naive CD8 cells, so terminally differentiated effector memory CD45RA+ cells were excluded. The sample comprised naive CD8+ T cells from PBMCs. The origin of the receptors is a man younger than 35 in good health. Some clones in this sample may be carry-over from other donors' samples.

V is TRBV27 and J is TRBJ1-2; 8 bases map to TRBD1. There are 14 residues in the CDR3. CDR1 and CDR2 from the germline V gene are MNHEY and SMNVEV (reference sequence). With 0 bases clipped from V and 7 bases from J, the junction kept 4 bases outside the gene matches. The CDR3 DNA reads TGTGCCAGCAGTTTATCGGCAGGGGGCCTTGGCTACACCTTC. Encoded protein: CASSLSAGGLGYTF.

The CDR3 sequence: CASSFFSGGESYNEQFF. CDR3 sequence (DNA): TGTGCCAGCAGCTTTTTTAGTGGGGGAGAATCCTACAATGAGCAGTTCTTC. The V call is TRBV7-3, the J call TRBJ2-1; possibly TRBD1 or TRBD2 for D (5 bases each). The germline V and J ends were trimmed by 3 bases and 1 base, with 16 bases remaining between them. The length of the CDR3 is 17 residues. Looked up from germline, CDR1 is SGHTA and CDR2 is FQGTGA.

The rearrangement uses TRBV7-8 and TRBJ2-7; 10 positions match TRBD1. The CDR3 extends over 13 amino acids. Germline V gives CDR1 SGHVS, CDR2 FQNEAQ. V shed 1 base, J shed 11 bases, and the junction held 5 bases outside the gene matches. CDR3 protein: CASSLGTGGYEYF. CDR3 nucleotides: TGTGCCAGCAGCTTAGGGACAGGGGGATACGAGTACTTC. Filled out from reference TRBV7-8 and TRBJ2-7, the complete variable domain reads GAGVSQSPRYKVAKRGQDVALRCDPISGHVSLFWYQQALGQGPEFLTYFQNEAQLDKSGLPSDRFFAERPEGSVSTLKIQRTQQEDSAVYLCASSLGTGGYEYFGPGTRLTVT.

Regarding this clone: One end of the junction does not line up with germline, which may come from a read error. The chain combines TRBV7-9 with TRBJ2-7; D is possibly TRBD2 (6 bases). The CDR3 has 15 amino acids. Looked up from germline, CDR1 is SEHNR and CDR2 is FQNEAQ (reference sequence). CDR3 amino acids: CASSIAVGSSYEQYF. As DNA, the CDR3 is TGTGCCAGCAGCATAGCGGTTGGGAGCTCCTACGAGCAGTACTTC.

This chain connects TRBV5-6 to TRBJ2-1; TRBD2 matches 7 bases. CDR3 length: 14 residues. J lost 6 bases, V lost 1 base, and 4 bases had no gene match. Germline lookup yields CDR1 SGHDT and CDR2 YYEEEE. In DNA form, the CDR3 reads TGTGCCAGCAGCTTGCGCTCTAGCGGCAATGAGCAGTTCTTC. This translates into CASSLRSSGNEQFF.

The chain recombines TRBV7-9 with TRBJ2-3; D is possibly TRBD1 or TRBD2 (5 bases each). Germline V CDR1 and CDR2: SEHNR, FQNEAQ (reference sequence). V lost 3 bases and J lost 4, with 14 bases in between. CDR3 length: 15 amino acids. The CDR3 nucleotides read TGTGCCAGCAGCTTGGGACCACTATCACCAGATACGCAGTATTTT. Protein product: CASSLGPLSPDTQYF.

This clone has a single count. The CDR3 DNA reads TGTGCCAGCAGTTTATACCCCCCCATTCAGGGTACCGGGGAGCTGTTTTTT. Translated: CASSLYPPIQGTGELFF. The chain uses TRBV28 and TRBJ2-2; tentative D call: TRBD1 (5 bases). Germline V gene sequence: CDR1 MDHEN, CDR2 SYDVKM. The CDR3 has 17 residues. Trimming removed 1 base from V and 5 bases from J, with 17 bases in between.

V is TRBV6-5 and J is TRBJ2-1, with 8 bases lining up with TRBD1. Unmatched junction bases numbered 5, after V lost 0 bases and J lost 4 bases. The CDR3 has 16 amino acids. Germline loops: CDR1 MNHEY, CDR2 SVGAGI. The CDR3, as DNA: TGTGCCAGCAGTTACTCCTTGGGACAGGTATACAATGAGCAGTTCTTC. Translation gives CASSYSLGQVYNEQFF.

The chain joins TRBV7-9 to TRBJ1-3; weak D call: TRBD1 (5 bases). The germline V and J ends were trimmed by 6 bases and 3 bases, with 21 bases remaining between them. Germline V CDR1 and CDR2: SEHNR, FQNEAQ (reference sequence). CDR3 length: 17 amino acids. CDR3 DNA sequence: TGTGCCAGCAGATCTAGGGGTGAGGGGATGTTTGGAAACACCATATATTTT. Its translation: CASRSRGEGMFGNTIYF.

This chain joins TRBV5-1 and TRBJ1-2, with D tentatively TRBD1 (5 bases). With 1 base removed from V and 3 bases from J, the gap between germline ends came to 13 bases. Per the germline V gene, CDR1 is SGHRS and CDR2 is YFSETQ. The CDR3 totals 15 residues. CDR3 nucleotides: TGCGCCAGCAGCTTGATGGGGGAGGGGTACTATGGCTACACCTTC. It is translated as CASSLMGEGYYGYTF.

This clone was found once. The gene calls are TRBV15 and TRBJ2-7; TRBD2 agrees at 10 bases. CDR1 and CDR2 (germline): LNHNV, YYDKDF (reference sequence). This CDR3 has 17 residues. V trimming: 5 bases; J trimming: 5 bases; junction bases outside the gene matches: 15. The CDR3 sequence is CATSESPSGRAENEQYF. CDR3 nucleotide sequence: TGTGCCACCAGCGAAAGTCCGAGCGGGAGGGCCGAGAACGAGCAGTACTTC.

This clone is a singleton in its sample. The chain uses TRBV29-1 and TRBJ2-5, with 10 positions matching TRBD2. The germline V gene encodes CDR1 SQVTM and CDR2 ANQGSEA. V was pared by 6 bases and J by 5 bases, with 15 bases of the junction left unmatched. This CDR3 spans 16 amino acids. For the CDR3, the DNA is TGCAGCGTGCAGGGGAGGAGCGGGAGGGCCGGGGAGACCCAGTACTTC. Translated: CSVQGRSGRAGETQYF.

The rearrangement links TRBV6-5 to TRBJ1-1, with 7 bases that match TRBD1. Germline V gene data show CDR1 as MNHEY and CDR2 as SVGAGI. The CDR3 sequence is 16 residues long. V lost 4 bases to trimming and J lost 0 bases; unmatched junction nucleotides: 8. The chain's CDR3 is CASSLTPGQLNTEAFF. As DNA, the CDR3 is TGTGCCAGCAGTTTGACGCCGGGACAGTTGAACACTGAAGCTTTCTTT.

The rearrangement joins TRBV7-9 to TRBJ2-1; D unresolved. With 1 base removed from V and 3 bases from J, the gap between germline ends came to 7 bases. The CDR3 is made up of 14 amino acids. Germline V gene data show CDR1 as SEHNR and CDR2 as FQNEAQ (reference sequence). Written as DNA, the CDR3 is TGTGCCAGCAGCTTAGTAAGTCACTACAATGAGCAGTTCTTC. Residues: CASSLVSHYNEQFF. Full variable domain (outside the CDR3, taken from reference TRBV7-9 and TRBJ2-1): DTGVSQNPRHKITKRGQNVTFRCDPISEHNRLYWYRQTLGQGPEFLTYFQNEAQLEKSRLLSDRFSAERPKGSFSTLEIQRTEQGDSAMYLCASSLVSHYNEQFFGPGTRLTVL.

For this clone: The same CDR3 is also encoded by other DNA sequences in this sample. The rearrangement joins TRBV6-5 to TRBJ1-5, with 7 bases lining up with TRBD1. Germline CDR1 is MNHEY and CDR2 is SVGAGI. V shed 4 bases and J 6 bases; nucleotides not matched to a gene: 6. This CDR3 comprises 14 residues. As DNA, the CDR3 is TGTGCCAGCAGTTCCCGACAGGGAGCTCAGCCCCAGCATTTT. It encodes CASSSRQGAQPQHF.

The CDR3 sequence: CAWSVASGTSYEQYF. The CDR3 DNA is TGTGCCTGGAGTGTGGCTAGCGGGACTTCCTACGAGCAGTACTTC. The V and J genes are TRBV30 and TRBJ2-7, with 9 bases lining up with TRBD2. The CDR3 is 15 residues long. The germline V gene encodes CDR1 GTSNPN and CDR2 SVGIG (reference sequence). Trimming cost V 0 bases and J 1 base; bases outside gene matches: 4.

This clone was counted a single time. The V call is TRBV7-9, the J call TRBJ2-5; 8 bases map to TRBD1. Germline-derived CDR1 and CDR2 are SEHNR and FQNEAQ (reference sequence). The CDR3 extends over 15 amino acids. Trimming cost V 5 bases and J 1 base; bases outside gene matches: 6. CDR3 amino acids: CASSELTGAQETQYF. For the CDR3, the DNA is TGTGCCAGCAGCGAATTGACAGGGGCCCAAGAGACCCAGTACTTC.

The chain couples TRBV4-3 to TRBJ2-5, with D uncertain. The DNA end favors TRBJ2-7, so the J call may be wrong. The CDR3 loop spans 13 amino acids. Germline CDR1 is LGHNA and CDR2 is YSLEER. The CDR3 DNA follows: TGCGCCAGCAGCCAAGAGGTTGGCTACGAGCAGTACTTC. This translates into CASSQEVGYEQYF.

This clone showed up just once. The identical CDR3 is also encoded by other nucleotide sequences in the sample. V is TRBV27 and J is TRBJ1-2, with a weak D call TRBD1 (6 bases). Germline V CDR1 and CDR2: MNHEY, SMNVEV (reference sequence). The CDR3 consists of 14 residues. V gave up 3 bases and J gave up 4 bases, with 12 bases separating them. CDR3 sequence (DNA): TGTGCCAGCAGTTTCGGGGGGCTCGCCTATGGCTACACCTTC. Its translation: CASSFGGLAYGYTF.

The rearrangement links TRBV6-1 to TRBJ2-7; D gene unclear. From germline, CDR1 is MNHNS and CDR2 SASEGT. Trimming left V 7 bases short and J 3 bases short, with 13 bases between. The CDR3 contains 13 residues. CDR3 nucleotides: TGTGCCAGCACCCACCGCAACGGCTACGAGCAGTACTTC. Protein: CASTHRNGYEQYF.

This clone was observed once. This chain joins TRBV7-9 and TRBJ2-5; 9 bases align to TRBD2. V was pared by 4 bases and J by 5 bases, with 11 bases of the junction left unmatched. Germline CDR1 and CDR2: SEHNR and FQNEAQ (reference sequence). This CDR3 has 16 residues. CDR3 amino acids: CASSSALAGVGETQYF. CDR3 bases: TGTGCCAGCAGCTCAGCATTAGCGGGAGTAGGGGAGACCCAGTACTTC.

J is TRBJ1-4 and V is TRBV29-1, with D unclear. V was pared by 0 bases and J by 8 bases, with 1 base between. Germline CDR1 SQVTM, CDR2 ANQGSEA. The CDR3 consists of 10 residues. CDR3 protein: CSVEDEKLFF. CDR3 DNA sequence: TGCAGCGTTGAAGACGAAAAACTGTTTTTT.